Listed below are T cell receptor beta chains from one sample, sequenced in a study of blood T cells in healthy people across ages. MiXCR, run by TCRdb on the 5' RACE reads, gives a single entry per CDR3 protein. The sample shows about 640,000 distinct CDR3 sequences, approximately 50% of them seen only once. Material: blood. Receptors were obtained from a man in his sixties in good health. The CDR3 runs from the conserved cysteine through the conserved F or W. D genes are given only for firm matches. Some rows mark clone size as missing; the rest say once, few, many or name a class of expanded clone.

D	J	size	V	CDR3	DNA
.	TRBJ1-1	.	TRBV5-1	CASSLFVGNTEAFF	TGCGCCAGCAGCTTGTTTGTTGGAAACACTGAAGCTTTCTTT
.	TRBJ1-3	.	TRBV28	CASSPGGLSGNTIYF	TGTGCCAGCAGTCCCGGGGGCCTCTCTGGAAACACCATATATTTT
.	TRBJ2-5	.	TRBV10-3	CAISGGGIQETQYF	TGTGCCATCAGTGGTGGGGGGATCCAAGAGACCCAGTACTTC
.	TRBJ1-4	few	TRBV3-1	CASSQASHRPNEKLFF	TGTGCCAGCAGCCAAGCATCACACAGGCCTAATGAAAAACTGTTTTTT
TRBD2	TRBJ2-7	.	TRBV20-1	CSARAGEHYEQYF	TGCAGTGCACGAGCGGGGGAACACTACGAGCAGTACTTC
.	TRBJ2-7	.	TRBV7-9	CASRKNKDYEQYF	TGTGCCAGCAGAAAAAACAAGGACTACGAGCAGTACTTC
.	TRBJ1-1	.	TRBV27	CASSLSFRVNTEAFF	TGTGCCAGCAGTTTAAGTTTTAGGGTGAACACTGAAGCTTTCTTT
.	TRBJ2-3	.	TRBV20-1	CSANVFGSTDTQYF	TGCAGTGCAAATGTATTTGGGAGCACAGATACGCAGTATTTT
.	TRBJ1-2	.	TRBV6-5	CASSDSGERNYGYTF	TGTGCCAGCAGTGACTCAGGGGAAAGAAACTATGGCTACACCTTC
TRBD1	TRBJ2-3	.	TRBV6-5	CASRRQGYTEDTQYF	TGTGCCAGCAGGCGACAGGGCTATACGGAGGATACGCAGTATTTT
TRBD1	TRBJ2-7	.	TRBV15	CATGTGGYEQYF	TGTGCCACCGGGACAGGGGGCTACGAGCAGTACTTC
TRBD2	TRBJ2-1	.	TRBV20-1	CSAGRTSGGGEQFF	TGCAGTGCTGGACGGACTAGCGGGGGAGGGGAGCAGTTCTTC
.	TRBJ2-3	.	TRBV5-1	CASSLAPQGDTQYF	TGCGCCAGCAGCTTGGCCCCTCAGGGGGATACGCAGTATTTT
TRBD2	TRBJ2-7	few	TRBV12-3/TRBV12-4	CASSPLAGKSSYEQYF	TGTGCCAGCAGTCCCTTAGCGGGCAAAAGCTCCTACGAGCAGTACTTC
TRBD2	TRBJ2-5	.	TRBV20-1	CSASVLGLAVETQYF	TGCAGTGCTAGTGTCCTGGGACTAGCTGTAGAGACCCAGTACTTC
.	TRBJ2-7	.	TRBV20-1	CSARGRYEQYF	TGCAGTGCTAGAGGGAGGTACGAGCAGTACTTC
.	TRBJ2-3	.	TRBV12-3/TRBV12-4	CASRTDIYTDTQYF	TGTGCCAGCAGGACGGACATTTACACAGATACGCAGTATTTT